The clone carrying this TCR beta chain was observed at least ten times. Its target is not known. The sample is drawn from a study of regulatory T cells in long-lasting Graves disease. The study's findings and limits: The study examined only peripheral blood, not thyroid tissue. The small sample size may have reduced accuracy. Those with persistent Graves' had less TCR diversity than newly diagnosed patients.

Stated time point: newly diagnosed GD, antithyroid drugs for less than 3 months. Following extraction of RNA from PBMCs, that RNA was used to make the TCR library. American Thyroid Association guidelines served as the basis for diagnosing Graves' disease. V lost 4 bases, J lost 7 bases, and 8 bases lay in between. Per germline, CDR1 MNHEY and CDR2 SVGAGI. CDR3 size: 12 residues. Investigators prepared the TCR beta libraries by applying iRepertoire HTBI primers and Arm-PCR of CDR3 regions. TCRdb independently ran MiXCR on the multiplex PCR reads; one entry per CDR3 protein. The data contain approximately 310,000 distinct CDR3 sequences, under 20% of them singletons.

The specimen comprised peripheral blood mononuclear cells (PBMCs), sampled at new diagnosis, from a patient treated with antithyroid drugs. The receptor's source is a female donor with Graves disease. This rearrangement joins TRBV6-5 to TRBJ1-5, with D perhaps TRBD1 (5 bases). Written as DNA, the CDR3 is TGTGCCAGCAGTTCGTGGGGCCAGCCCCAGCATTTT. Protein: CASSSWGQPQHF.